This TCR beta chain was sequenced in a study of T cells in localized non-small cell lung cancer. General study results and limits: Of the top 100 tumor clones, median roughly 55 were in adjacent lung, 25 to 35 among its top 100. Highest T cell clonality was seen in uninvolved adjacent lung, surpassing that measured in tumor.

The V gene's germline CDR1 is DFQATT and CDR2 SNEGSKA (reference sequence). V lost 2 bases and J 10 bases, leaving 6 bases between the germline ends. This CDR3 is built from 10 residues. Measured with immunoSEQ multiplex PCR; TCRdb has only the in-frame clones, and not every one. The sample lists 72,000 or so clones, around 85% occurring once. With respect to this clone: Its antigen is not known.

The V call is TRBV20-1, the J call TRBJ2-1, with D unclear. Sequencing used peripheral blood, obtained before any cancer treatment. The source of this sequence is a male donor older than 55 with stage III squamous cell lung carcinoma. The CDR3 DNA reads TGCAGTGCTAGACATCCGGAGCAGTTCTTC. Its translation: CSARHPEQFF.